The 24 T cell receptor beta chains below were found in one sample sequenced in a study of blood T cell repertoires in COVID-19. Here immunoSEQ multiplex PCR was the method, and the copy in TCRdb shows in-frame clones only, minus some. Among approximately 52,000 clones listed, 89% were seen once. Sequenced input: peripheral blood. Receptor source: a man aged 60 to 75 with active COVID-19.

This chain links TRBV6-4 with TRBJ2-2; D is perhaps TRBD2 (6 bases). Trimming cost V 3 bases and J 4 bases, with 21 bases left between them. The germline V gene has CDR1 MRHNA and CDR2 SNTAGT. This CDR3 comprises 18 residues. The CDR3 loop reads CASSEVPGRAGATGELFF. CDR3 sequence (DNA): TGTGCCAGCAGTGAAGTCCCAGGTAGAGCGGGCGCCACCGGGGAGCTGTTTTTT.

The chain links TRBV2 to TRBJ1-1; 7 bases map to TRBD1. This CDR3 has 14 amino acids. Per germline, CDR1 SNHLY and CDR2 FYNNEI. J lost 1 base, V lost 7 bases, and 6 bases had no gene match. This CDR3 reads CASNLRQGNTEAFF. CDR3 coding DNA: TGTGCCAGCAACCTTCGACAGGGGAACACTGAAGCTTTCTTT.

This clone has just one count. V and J are TRBV4-3 and TRBJ2-1, with D uncertain. This CDR3 is 15 amino acids long. V dropped 4 bases and J dropped 0 bases, with 10 bases sitting between them. CDR1 is LGHNA and CDR2 is YSLEER in the germline V gene. CDR3 coding DNA: TGCGCCAGCAGCCCCCACTGGAGCTCCTACAATGAGCAGTTCTTC. Translation gives CASSPHWSSYNEQFF.

The chain joins TRBV7-9 to TRBJ2-5, with TRBD2 identical over 9 bases. The CDR3 spans 17 residues. Germline V gives CDR1 SEHNR, CDR2 FQNEAQ (reference sequence). V was clipped by 5 bases and J by 4 bases; unmatched bases: 14. The CDR3 here is CASSPHSSGSRGETQYF. CDR3 nucleotide sequence: TGTGCCAGCAGCCCACACAGTAGCGGGAGTAGGGGAGAGACCCAGTACTTC.

J is TRBJ2-5 and V is TRBV30; D gene ambiguous. The V and J ends lost 1 base and 5 bases respectively, with 8 bases between them. Germline-derived CDR1 and CDR2 are GTSNPN and SVGIG (reference sequence). This CDR3 spans 12 amino acids. This CDR3 reads CAWSESRETQYF. In DNA form, the CDR3 reads TGTGCCTGGAGTGAGTCCCGGGAGACCCAGTACTTC.

The rearrangement uses TRBV19 and TRBJ2-1; a weak D match, TRBD1 (6 bases). Trimming took off 3 bases at V and 1 base at J, with 16 bases between the two ends. Per the germline V gene, CDR1 is LNHDA and CDR2 is SQIVND (reference sequence). The CDR3 totals 17 residues. The CDR3, as DNA: TGTGCCAGTAGTATCGGGGCAGGGGTCGGGTCCTACAATGAGCAGTTCTTC. Protein: CASSIGAGVGSYNEQFF.

V and J are TRBV4-2 and TRBJ1-2; no firm D call. CDR1 and CDR2 from the germline V gene are LGHNA and YNFKEQ. The CDR3 loop spans 16 amino acids. With 6 bases removed from V and 0 bases from J, the gap between germline ends came to 17 bases. CDR3 residues: CASSPTQALANYGYTF. CDR3 nucleotide sequence: TGTGCCAGCAGTCCTACCCAAGCATTAGCTAACTATGGCTACACCTTC.

J is TRBJ1-1 and V is TRBV7-2, with a tentative D call TRBD1 (6 bases). The CDR3 is made up of 14 amino acids. Trimming pared 5 bases from V and 7 bases from J, leaving 17 bases between. Germline assignment: CDR1 SGHTA and CDR2 FQGNSA. The chain's CDR3 is CASSSTGLGLEAFF. DNA of the CDR3: TGTGCCAGCAGCAGTACAGGGTTAGGGCTTGAAGCTTTCTTT.

This chain joins TRBV19 and TRBJ2-1, with D possibly matching TRBD2 (5 bases). Germline values: CDR1 LNHDA, CDR2 SQIVND (reference sequence). The ends were cut back, 10 bases at V and 3 bases at J, with 13 bases in the middle. CDR3 length equals 13 residues. Here the CDR3 DNA reads TGTGCCACCCAGGACGAGGGCTACAATGAGCAGTTCTTC. Amino acid sequence: CATQDEGYNEQFF.

J is TRBJ2-1 and V is TRBV7-2; D is ambiguous. This CDR3 has 13 residues. CDR1 and CDR2 (germline): SGHTA, FQGNSA. V lost 2 bases and J 4 bases, leaving 6 bases between the germline ends. The CDR3 DNA reads TGTGCCAGCAGCTTATTCGTGTACAATGAGCAGTTCTTC. Protein product: CASSLFVYNEQFF.

The genes are TRBV28 and TRBJ2-2, with 7 bases matching TRBD1. The CDR3 has 16 residues. The V gene end was trimmed by 2 bases and the J gene end by 4 bases; junction bases not matched to a gene: 7. Germline-derived CDR1 and CDR2 are MDHEN and SYDVKM. The CDR3, as DNA: TGTGCCAGCAGTTTAATGAAGGGGGCCGGCACCGGGGAGCTGTTTTTT. Translated, it gives CASSLMKGAGTGELFF.

V gene TRBV11-2 combines with J gene TRBJ1-5, with TRBD1 as a possible D gene (5 bases). Germline V CDR1 and CDR2: SGHAT, FQNNGV. The CDR3 consists of 14 residues. Trimming took off 0 bases at V and 4 bases at J, with 7 bases between the two ends. The CDR3 sequence: CASSLDSGNQPQHF. CDR3 bases: TGTGCCAGCAGCTTAGATTCAGGGAATCAGCCCCAGCATTTT.

V usage is TRBV11-2 and J usage is TRBJ1-1; no definite D call. The germline V and J ends were trimmed by 6 bases and 4 bases, with 18 bases remaining between them. The CDR3 spans 15 residues. From germline, CDR1 is SGHAT and CDR2 FQNNGV. The CDR3 bases are TGTGCCAGCAGTTACACCCCTGAGCAGCGCACTGAAGCTTTCTTT. Translated, it gives CASSYTPEQRTEAFF.

The CDR3 nucleotides read TGTGCCAGCAGCTTAGAAGGTTACGGTCTAGCGGGAGCCCCTAGCGAGCAGTACTTC. Residues: CASSLEGYGLAGAPSEQYF. The V call is TRBV11-3, the J call TRBJ2-7, with 10 nucleotides matching TRBD2. From germline, CDR1 is SGHNT and CDR2 YENEEA. This CDR3 has 19 amino acids. The J segment lost 6 bases and the V segment lost 0 bases, leaving 17 bases of the junction unmatched.

The chain uses TRBV28 and TRBJ2-2; D may be TRBD2 (5 bases). V lost 6 bases and J 6 bases, leaving 14 bases between the germline ends. The V gene's germline CDR1 is MDHEN and CDR2 SYDVKM. The CDR3 length is 14 residues. The CDR3 loop reads CASRPRGGPGELFF. In nucleotides, the CDR3 is TGTGCCAGCAGACCCCGTGGCGGGCCCGGGGAGCTGTTTTTT.

The CDR3 region is CASSVFSGANTGELFF. In DNA form, the CDR3 reads TGTGCCAGCAGCGTATTTAGCGGAGCGAACACCGGGGAGCTGTTTTTT. This chain links TRBV9 with TRBJ2-2; perhaps TRBD2 as D (6 bases). CDR1 and CDR2 (germline): SGDLS, YYNGEE. With 1 base removed from V and 0 bases from J, the gap between germline ends came to 10 bases. This CDR3 region has 16 residues. Complete variable domain (other parts from reference TRBV9 and TRBJ2-2): DSGVTQTPKHLITATGQRVTLRCSPRSGDLSVYWYQQSLDQGLQFLIQYYNGEERAKGNILERFSAQQFPDLHSELNLSSLELGDSALYFCASSVFSGANTGELFFGEGSRLTVL.

The V gene is TRBV24-1, the J gene TRBJ2-5; 7 bases align to TRBD1. The CDR3 length is 13 residues. CDR1 KGHDR and CDR2 SFDVKD come from the germline V gene. Losses at the gene ends were 7 bases for V and 3 bases for J; bases not matched to a gene: 4. Here the CDR3 reads CATSRDSEETQYF. CDR3 nucleotide sequence: TGTGCCACCAGCCGGGACAGTGAAGAGACCCAGTACTTC.

This rearrangement joins TRBV23-1 to TRBJ1-5; a weak D match, TRBD1 (5 bases). TRBV23-1 is treated as an ORF (open reading frame) with a function not yet certain. Trimming pared 0 bases from V and 2 bases from J, leaving 17 bases between. This CDR3 is built from 18 residues. CDR3 loop: CASSQSLEGVGGNQPQHF. Here the CDR3 DNA reads TGCGCCAGCAGTCAATCGTTGGAAGGGGTAGGGGGCAATCAGCCCCAGCATTTT.

The V gene is TRBV5-1, the J gene TRBJ2-7; D is possibly TRBD1 (6 bases). Germline CDR1 SGHRS, CDR2 YFSETQ. Trimming removed 2 bases at V and 6 bases at J, with 15 bases between. This CDR3 spans 14 amino acids. CDR3 DNA sequence: TGCGCCAGCAGCTTTACAGGGAGTGGGGCCGAGCAGTACTTC. Translating it yields CASSFTGSGAEQYF.

The genes are TRBV7-9 and TRBJ1-1; D unresolved. V lost 1 base to trimming and J lost 0 bases, with 6 bases between them. Germline V gene data show CDR1 as SEHNR and CDR2 as FQNEAQ (reference sequence). This CDR3 has 14 amino acids. The CDR3 bases are TGTGCCAGCAGCTTAGGGCAGATGAACACTGAAGCTTTCTTT. Translated: CASSLGQMNTEAFF.

This clone came up once. The genes are TRBV29-1 and TRBJ2-2; 8 nucleotides align to TRBD2. J was trimmed by 7 bases and V by 4 bases; bases with no gene match: 8. CDR1 SQVTM and CDR2 ANQGSEA come from the germline V gene. This CDR3 is 14 amino acids long. The CDR3 loop reads CSVASGSGDGELFF. The CDR3 DNA reads as TGCAGCGTTGCGAGCGGGAGCGGCGACGGGGAGCTGTTTTTT.

The V call is TRBV27, the J call TRBJ2-7, with a possible D match to TRBD2 (5 bases). This CDR3 has 13 amino acids. Deletions cut 7 bases from V and 0 bases from J, with 10 bases between. From germline, CDR1 is MNHEY and CDR2 SMNVEV (reference sequence). CDR3 amino acids: CASKSGSSYEQYF. DNA for the CDR3: TGTGCCAGCAAGTCTGGGAGCTCCTACGAGCAGTACTTC.

This CDR3 reads CASMGGNYGYTF. DNA for the CDR3: TGTGCCAGCATGGGCGGGAACTATGGCTACACCTTC. The rearrangement links TRBV2 to TRBJ1-2; no definite D call. The germline V gene encodes CDR1 SNHLY and CDR2 FYNNEI. The length of the CDR3 is 12 residues. V lost 7 bases, J lost 2 bases, and 8 bases lay in between. The full variable domain, completed using reference TRBV2 and TRBJ1-2, is EPEVTQTPSHQVTQMGQEVILRCVPISNHLYFYWYRQILGQKVEFLVSFYNNEISEKSEIFDDQFSVERPDGSNFTLKIRSTKLEDSAMYFCASMGGNYGYTFGSGTRLTVV.

The chain is built from TRBV5-5 and TRBJ2-7; D may be TRBD2 (6 bases). The V and J ends lost 4 bases and 3 bases respectively, with 17 bases between them. This CDR3 has 15 residues. CDR1 is SGHKS, CDR2 YYEKEE, per germline (reference sequence). The CDR3 sequence is CASSQGLHNDYEQYF. CDR3 sequence (DNA): TGTGCCAGCAGCCAGGGACTCCACAACGACTACGAGCAGTACTTC.